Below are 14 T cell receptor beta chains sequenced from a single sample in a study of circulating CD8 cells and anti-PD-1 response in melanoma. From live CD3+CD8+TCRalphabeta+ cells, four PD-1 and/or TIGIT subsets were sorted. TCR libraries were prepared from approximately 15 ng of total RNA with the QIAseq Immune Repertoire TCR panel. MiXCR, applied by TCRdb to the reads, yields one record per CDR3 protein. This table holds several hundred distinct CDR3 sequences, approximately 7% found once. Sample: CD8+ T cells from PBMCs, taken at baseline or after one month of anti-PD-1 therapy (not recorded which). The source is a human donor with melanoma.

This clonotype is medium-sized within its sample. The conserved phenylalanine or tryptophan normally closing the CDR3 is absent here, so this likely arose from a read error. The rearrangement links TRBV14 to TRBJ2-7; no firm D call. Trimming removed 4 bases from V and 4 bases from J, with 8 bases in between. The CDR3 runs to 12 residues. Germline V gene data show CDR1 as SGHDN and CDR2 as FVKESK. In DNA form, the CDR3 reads TGTGCCAGCAGCCCGAGGAGTTACGAGCAGTACCTC. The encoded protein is CASSPRSYEQYL.

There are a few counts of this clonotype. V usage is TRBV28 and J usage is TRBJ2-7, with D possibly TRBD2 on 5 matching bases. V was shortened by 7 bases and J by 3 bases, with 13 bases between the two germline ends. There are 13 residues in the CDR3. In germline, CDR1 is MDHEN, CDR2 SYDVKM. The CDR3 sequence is CASTGGAFYEQYF. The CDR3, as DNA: TGTGCCAGCACAGGAGGAGCCTTCTACGAGCAGTACTTC. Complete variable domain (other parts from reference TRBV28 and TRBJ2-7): DVKVTQSSRYLVKRTGEKVFLECVQDMDHENMFWYRQDPGLGLRLIYFSYDVKMKEKGDIPEGYSVSREKKERFSLILESASTNQTSMYLCASTGGAFYEQYFGPGTRLTVT.

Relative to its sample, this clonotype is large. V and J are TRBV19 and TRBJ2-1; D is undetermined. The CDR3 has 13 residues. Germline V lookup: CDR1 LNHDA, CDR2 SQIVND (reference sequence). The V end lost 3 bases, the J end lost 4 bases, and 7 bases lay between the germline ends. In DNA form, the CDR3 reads TGTGCCAGTAGTATCCAGGTATACAATGAGCAGTTCTTC. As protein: CASSIQVYNEQFF. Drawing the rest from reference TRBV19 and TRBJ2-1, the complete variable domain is DGGITQSPKYLFRKEGQNVTLSCEQNLNHDAMYWYRQDPGQGLRLIYYSQIVNDFQKGDIAEGYSVSREKKESFPLTVTSAQKNPTAFYLCASSIQVYNEQFFGPGTRLTVL.

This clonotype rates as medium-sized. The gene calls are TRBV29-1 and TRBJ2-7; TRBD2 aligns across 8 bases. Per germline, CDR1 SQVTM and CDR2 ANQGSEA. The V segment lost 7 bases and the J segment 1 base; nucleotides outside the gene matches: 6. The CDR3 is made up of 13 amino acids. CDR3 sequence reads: CSGTSGSSYEQYF. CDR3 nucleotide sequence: TGCAGCGGAACAAGCGGGAGTTCCTACGAGCAGTACTTC.

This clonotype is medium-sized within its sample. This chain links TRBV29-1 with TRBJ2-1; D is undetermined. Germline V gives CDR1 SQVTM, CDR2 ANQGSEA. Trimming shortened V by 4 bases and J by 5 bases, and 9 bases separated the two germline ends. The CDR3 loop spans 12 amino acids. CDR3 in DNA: TGCAGCGTTGTTTTAGGAAACAATGAGCAGTTCTTC. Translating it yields CSVVLGNNEQFF.

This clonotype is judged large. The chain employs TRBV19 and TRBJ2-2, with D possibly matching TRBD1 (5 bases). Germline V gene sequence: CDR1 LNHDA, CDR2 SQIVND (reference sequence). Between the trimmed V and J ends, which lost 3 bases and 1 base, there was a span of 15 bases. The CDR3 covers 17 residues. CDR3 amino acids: CASSMYSSGQNTGELFF. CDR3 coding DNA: TGTGCCAGTAGTATGTATTCTTCAGGACAGAACACCGGGGAGCTGTTTTTT.

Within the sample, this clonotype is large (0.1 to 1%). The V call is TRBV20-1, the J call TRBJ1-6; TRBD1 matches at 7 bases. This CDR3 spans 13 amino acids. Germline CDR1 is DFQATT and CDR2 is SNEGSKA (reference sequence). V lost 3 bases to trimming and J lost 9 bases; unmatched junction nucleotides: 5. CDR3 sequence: CSASQGESSPLHF. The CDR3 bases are TGCAGTGCTAGCCAGGGGGAAAGTTCACCCCTCCACTTT.

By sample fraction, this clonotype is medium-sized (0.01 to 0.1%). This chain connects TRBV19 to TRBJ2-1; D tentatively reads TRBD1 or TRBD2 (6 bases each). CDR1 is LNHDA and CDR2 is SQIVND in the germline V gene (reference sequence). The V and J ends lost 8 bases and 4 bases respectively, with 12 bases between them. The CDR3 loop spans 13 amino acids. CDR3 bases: TGTGCCAGTGGTAAGGGGGGTTACAATGAGCAGTTCTTC. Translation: CASGKGGYNEQFF.

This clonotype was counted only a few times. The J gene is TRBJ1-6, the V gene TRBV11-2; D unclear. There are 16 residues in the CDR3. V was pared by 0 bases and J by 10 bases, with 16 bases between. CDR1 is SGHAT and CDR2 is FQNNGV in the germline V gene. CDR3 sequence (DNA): TGTGCCAGCAGCTTAGATCCCCAACCGAGGATCTCACCCCTCCACTTT. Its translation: CASSLDPQPRISPLHF.

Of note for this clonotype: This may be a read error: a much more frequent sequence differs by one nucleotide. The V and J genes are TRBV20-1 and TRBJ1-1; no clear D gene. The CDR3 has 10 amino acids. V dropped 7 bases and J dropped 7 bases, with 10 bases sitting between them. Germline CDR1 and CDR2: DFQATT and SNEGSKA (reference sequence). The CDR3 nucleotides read TGCAGTGTCAGATCAAATGAAGCTTTCTTT. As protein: CSVRSNEAFF.

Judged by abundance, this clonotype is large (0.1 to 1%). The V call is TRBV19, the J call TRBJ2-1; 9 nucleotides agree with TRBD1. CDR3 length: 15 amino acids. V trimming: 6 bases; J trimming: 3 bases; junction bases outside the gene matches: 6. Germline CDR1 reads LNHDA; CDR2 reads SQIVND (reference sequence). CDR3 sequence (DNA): TGTGCCAGTAGCCCGACAGGGGGTAGCTACAATGAGCAGTTCTTC. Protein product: CASSPTGGSYNEQFF.

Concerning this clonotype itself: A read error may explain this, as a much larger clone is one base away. The CDR3 DNA reads TGTGCCGGTAGTATAGGAGGGGACTACGAGCAGTACTTC. Its protein is CAGSIGGDYEQYF. The rearrangement links TRBV19 to TRBJ2-7; TRBD2 might be the D (6 bases). Germline loops: CDR1 LNHDA, CDR2 SQIVND (reference sequence). The CDR3 is 13 residues long.

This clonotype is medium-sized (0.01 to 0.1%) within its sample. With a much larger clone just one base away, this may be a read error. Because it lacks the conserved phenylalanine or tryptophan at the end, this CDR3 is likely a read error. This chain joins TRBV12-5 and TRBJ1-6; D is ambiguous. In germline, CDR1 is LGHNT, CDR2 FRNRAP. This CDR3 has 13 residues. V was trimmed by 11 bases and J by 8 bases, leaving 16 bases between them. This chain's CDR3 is CAGPGPTDSPLHL. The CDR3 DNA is TGTGCTGGACCGGGCCCGACGGATTCACCCCTCCACTTG.

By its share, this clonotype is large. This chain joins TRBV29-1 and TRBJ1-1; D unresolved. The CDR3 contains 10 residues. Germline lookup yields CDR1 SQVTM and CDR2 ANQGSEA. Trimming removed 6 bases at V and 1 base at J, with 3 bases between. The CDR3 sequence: CSVRNTEAFF. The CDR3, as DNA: TGCAGCGTAAGGAACACTGAAGCTTTCTTT.